The next 2 T cell receptor beta chains were all read from a single sample in a study of blood T cell repertoires in COVID-19. The repertoire was sequenced with immunoSEQ multiplex PCR; TCRdb's copy has only in-frame clones and lacks some. The sample contains a few hundred thousand clones, roughly 80% of which appear only once. Specimen: PBMCs or T cells enriched from blood (not recorded which). Every receptor here comes from a middle-aged man who had been exposed to COVID-19.

The rearrangement uses TRBV28 and TRBJ2-7; TRBD1 matches at 7 bases. Per the germline V gene, CDR1 is MDHEN and CDR2 is SYDVKM. The CDR3 length is 13 residues. Unmatched junction bases numbered 5, after V lost 7 bases and J lost 2 bases. CDR3 nucleotide sequence: TGTGCCAGCACAGGGACAGAGGCCTACGAGCAGTACTTC. Its translation: CASTGTEAYEQYF.

This rearrangement joins TRBV14 to TRBJ1-5; 10 bases fit TRBD1. Germline V lookup: CDR1 SGHDN, CDR2 FVKESK. Losses at the gene ends were 10 bases for V and 7 bases for J; bases not matched to a gene: 10. This CDR3 is 14 amino acids long. The CDR3 DNA reads TGTGCCACTCCTCCCGGGACAGGGGACCAGCCCCAGCATTTT. Translation gives CATPPGTGDQPQHF.